This T cell receptor beta chain originates from a study of human T cells and chemical hapten exposure. The overall study: Alopecia areata, totalis or universalis affected patients who were mostly female.

One entry per CDR3 protein, called by TCRdb with MiXCR from the RACE reads. This table holds approximately 80,000 distinct CDR3 sequences, around 7% found once. CDR3 length equals 16 residues. V was clipped by 5 bases and J by 6 bases, with 17 bases between them. Germline CDR1 reads SGHAT; CDR2 reads FQNNGV. Study-wide results and caveats: Among expanded TCRs, significantly more large CDR3 similarity clusters formed than among controls.

Time point reported: patch test 1, 2 weeks after DPC sensitization. Specified treatment: therapeutic diphenylcyclopropenone sensitization with weekly scalp DPC. The template was total RNA from unfractionated whole blood. Comments on this clonotype: Its target is not known.

The sequence was collected from a woman between 25 and 40 years old with alopecia areata. Some clones in this sample may be carry-over from other donors' samples. The source was whole blood, collected in connection with sensitization to the hapten diphenylcyclopropenone (DPC). V is TRBV11-2 and J is TRBJ1-6; D not certain. The CDR3 DNA reads as TGTGCCAGCAGCCGATTTGACATCGTGGCTAATTCACCCCTCCACTTT. This encodes CASSRFDIVANSPLHF.